One sample yielded the 15 T cell receptor beta chains listed below, sequenced in a study of response to subunit inactivated influenza vaccine. Using its own MiXCR run on the RT-PCR reads, TCRdb lists one record per CDR3 protein. The repertoire has a few hundred thousand distinct CDR3 sequences, 20% to 25% of them found once; the top ten carry roughly 10%. This material consisted of PBMCs from blood, taken less than 22 months after vaccination. The receptors were gathered from a man aged 50-75 years who received an inactivated influenza vaccine.

This clonotype was found a few times. This sequence joins TRBV7-2 and TRBJ1-2; maybe TRBD1 (6 bases). CDR3 size: 16 residues. The V end lost 5 bases, the J end lost 3 bases, and 19 bases lay between the germline ends. Germline CDR1 SGHTA, CDR2 FQGNSA. CDR3 nucleotide sequence: TGTGCCAGCAGCCCCCAGGGGCTCCGGGGGTACTATGGCTACACCTTC. Translation gives CASSPQGLRGYYGYTF.

This rearrangement joins TRBV10-3 to TRBJ2-4; D may be TRBD1 or TRBD2 (5 bases each). Germline V gene lookup returns CDR1 ENHRY and CDR2 SYGVKD. Deletions cut 6 bases from V and 5 bases from J, with 8 bases between. The CDR3 runs 12 residues. The CDR3 loop reads CAISGTQNIQYF. DNA of the CDR3: TGTGCCATCAGCGGGACCCAAAACATTCAGTACTTC.

The chain joins TRBV4-2 to TRBJ1-4; D gene ambiguous. Trimming left V 0 bases short and J 4 bases short, with 6 bases between. Germline CDR1 is LGHNA and CDR2 is YNFKEQ. There are 14 residues in the CDR3. CDR3 in amino acids: CASSQEGFNEKLFF. In nucleotides, the CDR3 is TGTGCCAGCAGCCAAGAGGGGTTTAATGAAAAACTGTTTTTT.

This clonotype has ten or more counts. The chain couples TRBV3-1 to TRBJ2-1, with 8 bases matching TRBD2. The junction had 10 bases not matched to a gene; V was cut back by 1 base and J by 8 bases. Germline V CDR1 and CDR2: LGHDT, YNNKEL (reference sequence). The CDR3 contains 16 residues. The CDR3 protein is CASSQVVGTSVHEQFF. CDR3 in DNA: TGTGCCAGCAGCCAAGTCGTCGGGACTAGTGTTCATGAGCAGTTCTTC.

The sample holds a few counts of this clonotype. The V and J genes are TRBV4-2 and TRBJ1-1, with D possibly being TRBD1 (6 bases). The CDR3 is made up of 15 amino acids. Per germline, CDR1 LGHNA and CDR2 YNFKEQ. Trimming removed 0 bases at V and 4 bases at J, with 12 bases between. Written as DNA, the CDR3 is TGTGCCAGCAGCCAAGATCCAGGGGTTGGCACTGAAGCTTTCTTT. This codes for CASSQDPGVGTEAFF.

This clonotype was detected many times. The chain employs TRBV20-1 and TRBJ1-2; no reliable D call. From germline, CDR1 is DFQATT and CDR2 SNEGSKA (reference sequence). Trimming pared 3 bases from V and 4 bases from J, leaving 9 bases between. This CDR3 spans 12 amino acids. In DNA form, the CDR3 reads TGCAGTGCTAGTCAACGGGGCTATGGCTACACCTTC. Translating gives CSASQRGYGYTF.

This clonotype turned up a few times. CDR3 coding DNA: TGTGCCAGCAGCCCGTCGTTACGCAATCAGCCCCAGCATTTT. Residues: CASSPSLRNQPQHF. V usage is TRBV28 and J usage is TRBJ1-5; D unresolved. The CDR3 extends over 14 amino acids. Germline CDR1 MDHEN, CDR2 SYDVKM. Trimming took off 6 bases at V and 2 bases at J, with 11 bases between the two ends.

This clonotype showed up many times. V is TRBV15 and J is TRBJ1-4, with D maybe TRBD1 (6 bases). V lost 1 base and J lost 8, with 11 bases in between. Germline lookup yields CDR1 LNHNV and CDR2 YYDKDF (reference sequence). This CDR3 contains 14 residues. The CDR3: CATSRGAQGEKLFF. DNA of the CDR3: TGTGCCACCAGCAGAGGGGCACAGGGCGAAAAACTGTTTTTT.

The chain couples TRBV4-2 to TRBJ1-4, with D possibly matching TRBD1 (6 bases). The CDR3 runs to 18 residues. With 0 bases removed from V and 6 bases from J, the gap between germline ends came to 20 bases. Looked up from germline, CDR1 is LGHNA and CDR2 is YNFKEQ. The CDR3 spells CASSQDGSRGAADEKLFF. CDR3 DNA: TGTGCCAGCAGCCAAGATGGGAGCAGGGGCGCTGCGGATGAAAAACTGTTTTTT.

The chain couples TRBV4-2 to TRBJ1-4, with 8 bases identical to TRBD1. Unmatched junction bases numbered 7, after V lost 3 bases and J lost 7 bases. Germline CDR1 LGHNA, CDR2 YNFKEQ. CDR3 length equals 15 residues. The CDR3 protein is CASSHDRGRGEKLFF. Here the CDR3 DNA reads TGTGCCAGCAGCCACGACAGGGGCCGTGGTGAAAAACTGTTTTTT.

The chain uses TRBV12-3 or TRBV12-4 and TRBJ1-2, with D maybe TRBD1 (5 bases). The CDR3 extends over 16 amino acids. V was clipped by 5 bases and J by 4 bases, with 20 bases between them. The CDR3 region has the DNA TGTGCCAGCAGTCCCGGGACGTCCGGAACAGGCTATGGCTACACCTTC. This gives the protein CASSPGTSGTGYGYTF.

In its sample, this clonotype was seen many times. The chain has TRBV20-1 and TRBJ1-2; 8 bases fit TRBD1. Losses at the gene ends were 5 bases for V and 0 bases for J; bases not matched to a gene: 8. Germline CDR1 and CDR2: DFQATT and SNEGSKA (reference sequence). This CDR3 comprises 15 residues. The CDR3 DNA reads as TGCAGTGCTTCAAGGACAGGGATCACTAACTATGGCTACACCTTC. It is translated as CSASRTGITNYGYTF.

The chain couples TRBV11-1 to TRBJ1-4; no clear D gene. V was pared by 4 bases and J by 3 bases, with 12 bases between. The CDR3 is 15 residues long. Germline V gene sequence: CDR1 SGHAT, CDR2 FQDESV (reference sequence). CDR3 in amino acids: CASSSRRSANEKLFF. The DNA for the CDR3 is TGTGCCAGCAGCTCGAGGCGTTCGGCTAATGAAAAACTGTTTTTT.

J is TRBJ1-4 and V is TRBV2; no definite D call. The CDR3 contains 13 residues. V lost 4 bases, J lost 10 bases, and 13 bases lay in between. CDR1 and CDR2 (germline): SNHLY, FYNNEI. The CDR3 reads CASSVGGVGKLFF. The CDR3 DNA sequence: TGTGCCAGCAGTGTAGGTGGTGTCGGAAAACTGTTTTTT.

The rearrangement links TRBV12-3 or TRBV12-4 to TRBJ2-7, with a tentative D call TRBD1 (5 bases). The CDR3 extends over 14 amino acids. V was pared by 7 bases and J by 5 bases, with 18 bases between. In DNA form, the CDR3 reads TGTGCCAGCAAGCCCGGACATGGAGCGAACGAGCAGTACTTC. It is translated as CASKPGHGANEQYF.